These 7 T cell receptor beta chains came from one sample sequenced in a study of brain T cells in children with intractable seizures. Clones were read by immunoSEQ multiplex PCR, and TCRdb kept only the in-frame ones, dropping some. This repertoire shows 110,000 or so clones, approximately 94% found once; its top ten account for about 4%. The source material was peripheral blood, sampled at surgery. The receptors stem from a boy under two years old with hemimegalencephaly and intractable seizures.

The chain uses TRBV5-1 and TRBJ2-7; 11 nucleotides line up with TRBD2. The ends lost 0 bases at V and 7 bases at J; junction bases unmatched: 3. Germline V gene lookup returns CDR1 SGHRS and CDR2 YFSETQ. The CDR3 consists of 14 residues. The CDR3, as DNA: TGCGCCAGCAGCTTGGAGACTAGCGGGACTGAGCAGTACTTC. Translated: CASSLETSGTEQYF. Complete variable domain (other parts from reference TRBV5-1 and TRBJ2-7): KAGVTQTPRYLIKTRGQQVTLSCSPISGHRSVSWYQQTPGQGLQFLFEYFSETQRNKGNFPGRFSGRQFSNSRSEMNVSTLELGDSALYLCASSLETSGTEQYFGPGTRLTVT.

V gene TRBV6-4 combines with J gene TRBJ2-2; the D is unclear. Germline V gene data show CDR1 as MRHNA and CDR2 as SNTAGT. The CDR3 contains 13 residues. V lost 5 bases, J lost 6 bases, and 10 bases lay in between. The CDR3 region has the DNA TGTGCCAGCAGTAAAAGTATTCCCGGGGAGCTGTTTTTT. Translated, it gives CASSKSIPGELFF.

J is TRBJ2-1 and V is TRBV13; 12 nucleotides align to TRBD2. The V and J ends lost 0 bases and 5 bases, in that order; junction bases with no gene match: 8. CDR1 PRHDT and CDR2 FYEKMQ come from the germline V gene (reference sequence). This CDR3 has 18 amino acids. DNA of the CDR3: TGTGCCAGCAGCTTAGGGCTAGCGGGAGGGCCGTGGGACAATGAGCAGTTCTTC. Translated: CASSLGLAGGPWDNEQFF.

The chain employs TRBV4-1 and TRBJ2-7, with a tentative D call TRBD2 (6 bases). The CDR3 is 17 amino acids. V dropped 4 bases and J dropped 0 bases, with 19 bases sitting between them. Germline CDR1 reads MGHRA; CDR2 reads YSYEKL. CDR3 DNA: TGCGCCAGCAGCCTATCCCCCGGGCTAGCGCGCTCCTACGAGCAGTACTTC. Protein sequence: CASSLSPGLARSYEQYF.

The chain combines TRBV5-4 with TRBJ2-1, with D possibly being TRBD2 (5 bases). The length of the CDR3 is 13 residues. CDR1 SGHNT and CDR2 YYREEE come from the germline V gene (reference sequence). V was pared by 1 base and J by 5 bases, with 7 bases between. Written as DNA, the CDR3 is TGTGCCAGCAGCTTGACTAGAAACAATGAGCAGTTCTTC. This sequence encodes CASSLTRNNEQFF. Combining the CDR3 with reference TRBV5-4 and TRBJ2-1 gives the whole variable domain ETGVTQSPTHLIKTRGQQVTLRCSSQSGHNTVSWYQQALGQGPQFIFQYYREEENGRGNFPPRFSGLQFPNYSSELNVNALELDDSALYLCASSLTRNNEQFFGPGTRLTVL.

This clone was seen a few times. This chain links TRBV30 with TRBJ1-6; TRBD1 matches 7 bases. Germline values: CDR1 GTSNPN, CDR2 SVGIG (reference sequence). V was clipped by 7 bases and J by 7 bases; unmatched bases: 10. This CDR3 contains 14 residues. CDR3 coding DNA: TGTGCCTCCTCCAGGGGGGGGAGAAATTCACCCCTCCACTTT. This codes for CASSRGGRNSPLHF.

CDR3 DNA: TGTGCCAGCAGTCCGTGGACAGGGATAAGTGACACCATATATTTT. This gives the protein CASSPWTGISDTIYF. J is TRBJ1-3 and V is TRBV27; 8 bases are a match to TRBD1. V shed 5 bases and J 8 bases; nucleotides not matched to a gene: 11. This CDR3 spans 15 amino acids. CDR1 and CDR2 from the germline V gene are MNHEY and SMNVEV (reference sequence).